A selection of T cell receptor beta chains follows, all from one sample in a study of memory B cells and T cells in multiple sclerosis. Using immunoSEQ multiplex PCR, the repertoire was profiled, and TCRdb retains in-frame clones only, with some absent. The sample contains approximately 32,000 clones, roughly 83% of which appear only once. Antigen specificity for these receptors is unknown. The sequenced material came from PBMCs from blood kept in culture. These receptors were obtained from a human donor with multiple sclerosis. CDR3s include the opening cysteine and the closing phenylalanine or tryptophan.

v_gene,len,j_gene,CDR3aa
TRBV6-5,15,TRBJ2-1,CASSSHSRYNNEQFF
TRBV29-1,17,TRBJ2-7,CSVEAPGTKTPSYEQYF
TRBV7-8,15,TRBJ2-1,CASSVSGGGHNEQFF
TRBV10-2,12,TRBJ2-3,CASETSPDTQYF
TRBV27,13,TRBJ2-7,CASSFGRAYEQYF
TRBV5-1,14,TRBJ1-1,CASSLQTGNTEAFF
TRBV2,19,TRBJ2-4,CASSEVRLAGGGTKNIQYF
TRBV6-1,13,TRBJ1-2,CASSPRRFYGYTF
TRBV27,16,TRBJ2-3,CASSKSTGPRGDTQYF
TRBV7-9,13,TRBJ1-1,CASSLWGDTEAFF
TRBV2,14,TRBJ2-2,CASSDWSNTGELFF
TRBV19,13,TRBJ2-7,CATRVPAGYEQYF
TRBV2,11,TRBJ2-7,CASSDNYEQYF
TRBV27,16,TRBJ1-5,CASSLVGQGARQPQHF
TRBV29-1,14,TRBJ2-1,CSVAYGRALDEQFF
TRBV15,14,TRBJ2-7,CATSVGQGAQKQYF
TRBV7-2,16,TRBJ2-3,CASSWVGTANTDTQYF
TRBV19,18,TRBJ1-5,CASSTLPPGTGRHQPQHF
TRBV28,14,TRBJ2-7,CASRPLVGPYEQYF
TRBV27,15,TRBJ1-4,CASSSTGGPDEKLFF
TRBV2,12,TRBJ2-7,CAGGTGRYEQYF
TRBV15,15,TRBJ2-7,CATSRDGTLFDEQYF